This is a list of T cell receptor beta chains from one sample in a study of CD8 T cells in Susac syndrome. One entry per CDR3 protein, called by TCRdb with MiXCR from the immunoSEQ multiplex PCR reads. The data contain 150,000 to 200,000 distinct CDR3 sequences, 90% to 95% of them seen just once; the ten biggest clones take up roughly 0.088%. Sequenced material: CD4+ T cells from PBMCs. These receptors all come from a human donor with multiple sclerosis. The CDR3 runs from the conserved cysteine through the conserved F or W. Each record gives: D gene, V gene, clone size, J gene, CDR3 DNA, CDR3 protein. D genes are given only for firm matches. Clone sizes are given selectively: once, few, many, or a class where the clone is expanded.

D gene: NA; V gene: TRBV5-1; clone size: NA; J gene: TRBJ2-3; CDR3 DNA: TGCGCCAGCAGCCTCGGACTCTCTAGCACAGATACGCAGTATTTT; CDR3 protein: CASSLGLSSTDTQYF
D gene: NA; V gene: TRBV12-3/TRBV12-4; clone size: NA; J gene: TRBJ1-5; CDR3 DNA: TGTGCCAGCAGTTGGGGACCGAATCAGCCCCAGCATTTT; CDR3 protein: CASSWGPNQPQHF
D gene: TRBD1; V gene: TRBV29-1; clone size: NA; J gene: TRBJ2-1; CDR3 DNA: TGCAGCGCACCCGGGACAGGGGGTTATGAGCAGTTCTTC; CDR3 protein: CSAPGTGGYEQFF
D gene: NA; V gene: TRBV5-1; clone size: NA; J gene: TRBJ2-5; CDR3 DNA: TGCGCCAGCAGCTTACTGACACAACAAGAGACCCAGTACTTC; CDR3 protein: CASSLLTQQETQYF
D gene: NA; V gene: TRBV30; clone size: NA; J gene: TRBJ1-2; CDR3 DNA: TGTGCCTGGAGTGTAGGGAGCGGCTATGGCTACACCTTC; CDR3 protein: CAWSVGSGYGYTF
D gene: NA; V gene: TRBV20-1; clone size: NA; J gene: TRBJ2-7; CDR3 DNA: TGCAGTGCCAGAAGGGGGGGGATCCACGAGCAGTACTTC; CDR3 protein: CSARRGGIHEQYF
D gene: NA; V gene: TRBV27; clone size: NA; J gene: TRBJ1-5; CDR3 DNA: TGTGCCAGCAGTTTAGGAGCGGAACAGCCCCAGCATTTT; CDR3 protein: CASSLGAEQPQHF
D gene: NA; V gene: TRBV20-1; clone size: NA; J gene: TRBJ2-5; CDR3 DNA: TGCAGTGCCAATGAACTACAAGAGACCCAGTACTTC; CDR3 protein: CSANELQETQYF
D gene: TRBD2; V gene: TRBV27; clone size: NA; J gene: TRBJ2-7; CDR3 DNA: TGTGCCAGCAGTTTCCACCGACTAGCGGGCTACGAGCAGTACTTC; CDR3 protein: CASSFHRLAGYEQYF
D gene: NA; V gene: TRBV19; clone size: NA; J gene: TRBJ2-7; CDR3 DNA: TGTGCCAGTAGTATAGGCAGCCTGGGGGGACGCGAGCAGTACTTC; CDR3 protein: CASSIGSLGGREQYF
D gene: NA; V gene: TRBV19; clone size: NA; J gene: TRBJ1-2; CDR3 DNA: TGTGCCAGTAGTACTTCAGGGACCGGCTATGGCTACACCTTC; CDR3 protein: CASSTSGTGYGYTF
D gene: NA; V gene: TRBV30; clone size: NA; J gene: TRBJ1-1; CDR3 DNA: TGTGCCTGGGAAAACGGGGGAGGCACTGAAGCTTTCTTT; CDR3 protein: CAWENGGGTEAFF
D gene: TRBD2; V gene: TRBV27; clone size: NA; J gene: TRBJ2-7; CDR3 DNA: TGTGCCAGCAGTTCCCTAGCGGGGAGCTCCTACGAGCAGTACTTC; CDR3 protein: CASSSLAGSSYEQYF
D gene: TRBD1; V gene: TRBV7-9; clone size: NA; J gene: TRBJ2-5; CDR3 DNA: TGTGCCAGCAGCGAGGGACAGCCTCAAGAGACCCAGTACTTC; CDR3 protein: CASSEGQPQETQYF
D gene: NA; V gene: TRBV10-3; clone size: NA; J gene: TRBJ1-1; CDR3 DNA: TGTGCCATCGGAGGGAATGCTGAAGCTTTCTTT; CDR3 protein: CAIGGNAEAFF
D gene: NA; V gene: TRBV29-1; clone size: NA; J gene: TRBJ2-1; CDR3 DNA: TGCAGCGGGACACAGGGAGGAGGTGAGCAGTTCTTC; CDR3 protein: CSGTQGGGEQFF
D gene: NA; V gene: TRBV29-1; clone size: NA; J gene: TRBJ2-7; CDR3 DNA: TGCAGCGTTGTGATCGACAGCCGGCAGTACTTC; CDR3 protein: CSVVIDSRQYF
D gene: NA; V gene: TRBV5-1; clone size: NA; J gene: TRBJ2-2; CDR3 DNA: TGCGCCAGCAGGGAGGAGACCGGGGAGCTGTTTTTT; CDR3 protein: CASREETGELFF
D gene: NA; V gene: TRBV7-9; clone size: once; J gene: TRBJ2-7; CDR3 DNA: TGTGCCAGCAGCTTACAGGGCGGGGCAGCCACCTACGAGCAGTACTTC; CDR3 protein: CASSLQGGAATYEQYF
D gene: TRBD2; V gene: TRBV7-7; clone size: NA; J gene: TRBJ2-2; CDR3 DNA: TGTGCTAGCAGCTTAGGAGCGGGGGGCACGAACACCGGGGAGCTGTTTTTT; CDR3 protein: CASSLGAGGTNTGELFF
D gene: NA; V gene: TRBV24-1; clone size: NA; J gene: TRBJ2-7; CDR3 DNA: TGTGCCACCAGTGATTCCGGCGGGGTTCCCCACGAGCAGTACTTC; CDR3 protein: CATSDSGGVPHEQYF
D gene: TRBD1; V gene: TRBV29-1; clone size: NA; J gene: TRBJ1-1; CDR3 DNA: TGCAGCGCTGGGATGACAGGGGCGAACACTGAAGCTTTCTTT; CDR3 protein: CSAGMTGANTEAFF
D gene: TRBD1; V gene: TRBV3-1; clone size: NA; J gene: TRBJ2-7; CDR3 DNA: TGTGCCAGCAGCCAAGAACGACAGGGCTCCTACGAGCAGTACTTC; CDR3 protein: CASSQERQGSYEQYF
D gene: TRBD2; V gene: TRBV7-9; clone size: NA; J gene: TRBJ2-3; CDR3 DNA: TGTGCCAGCAGCACATCGAGGGACTATGAAGACACAGATACGCAGTATTTT; CDR3 protein: CASSTSRDYEDTDTQYF
D gene: TRBD1; V gene: TRBV19; clone size: NA; J gene: TRBJ2-1; CDR3 DNA: TGTGCCAGTAGTCCGACAGGGGCTCTATACAATGAGCAGTTCTTC; CDR3 protein: CASSPTGALYNEQFF
D gene: NA; V gene: TRBV12-3/TRBV12-4; clone size: few; J gene: TRBJ1-5; CDR3 DNA: TGTGCCAGCAGTTTGTGGGATCAGCCCCAGCATTTT; CDR3 protein: CASSLWDQPQHF
D gene: TRBD2; V gene: TRBV2; clone size: NA; J gene: TRBJ2-7; CDR3 DNA: TGTGCCAGCGACAGACGGGACTACGCATCCTACGAGCAGTACTTC; CDR3 protein: CASDRRDYASYEQYF
D gene: NA; V gene: TRBV30; clone size: few; J gene: TRBJ2-5; CDR3 DNA: TGTGCCTGGAGTGTAATGAAAGAGACCCAGTACTTC; CDR3 protein: CAWSVMKETQYF
D gene: TRBD1; V gene: TRBV19; clone size: NA; J gene: TRBJ1-2; CDR3 DNA: TGTGCCAGTAGTTCTGACAGGGGCGTCTATGGCTACACCTTC; CDR3 protein: CASSSDRGVYGYTF
D gene: NA; V gene: TRBV20-1; clone size: NA; J gene: TRBJ1-1; CDR3 DNA: TGCAGTGCTAGACCCCATGAGGGGCTAGGCACTGAAGCTTTCTTT; CDR3 protein: CSARPHEGLGTEAFF
D gene: TRBD1; V gene: TRBV9; clone size: NA; J gene: TRBJ2-7; CDR3 DNA: TGTGCCAGCAGCCTTGGGACAGGATTAGACGAGCAGTACTTC; CDR3 protein: CASSLGTGLDEQYF
D gene: NA; V gene: TRBV9; clone size: NA; J gene: TRBJ2-7; CDR3 DNA: TGTGCCAGCAGCGTAGCCCCGAAGGACTACGAGCAGTACTTC; CDR3 protein: CASSVAPKDYEQYF
D gene: NA; V gene: TRBV30; clone size: NA; J gene: TRBJ1-2; CDR3 DNA: TGTGCCTGGACCAGGGGAAGCTATGGCTACACCTTC; CDR3 protein: CAWTRGSYGYTF